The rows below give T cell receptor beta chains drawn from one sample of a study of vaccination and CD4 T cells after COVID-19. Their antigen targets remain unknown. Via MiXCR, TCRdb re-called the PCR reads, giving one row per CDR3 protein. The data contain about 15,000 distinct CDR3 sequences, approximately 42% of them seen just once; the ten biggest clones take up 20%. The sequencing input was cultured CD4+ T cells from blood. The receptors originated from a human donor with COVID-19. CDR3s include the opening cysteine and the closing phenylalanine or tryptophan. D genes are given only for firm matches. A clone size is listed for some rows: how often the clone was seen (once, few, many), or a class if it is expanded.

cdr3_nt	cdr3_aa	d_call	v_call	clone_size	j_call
TGTGCCAGCAGCTTAGTTCCGGGACAGGGTGCCGGAAACACCATATATTTT	CASSLVPGQGAGNTIYF	TRBD1	TRBV7-6	NA	TRBJ1-3
TGTGCCAGCATCGAGGCCGGGACTGCAAATGGCTACACCTTC	CASIEAGTANGYTF	NA	TRBV6-2/TRBV6-3	NA	TRBJ1-2
TGCAGTGCTAGAGTTCAGCCCGCTTTGAATGAGCAGTTCTTC	CSARVQPALNEQFF	NA	TRBV20-1	few	TRBJ2-1
TGTGCCATCAGCCCCGGGACAGGGACTGGAGATACGCAGTATTTT	CAISPGTGTGDTQYF	TRBD1	TRBV10-3	NA	TRBJ2-3
TGCAGTGCTATAAGACAGAGCAATCAGCCCCAGCATTTT	CSAIRQSNQPQHF	NA	TRBV20-1	few	TRBJ1-5
TGTGCCACCAGCAGAGACATCTCCTCCTACAATGAGCAGTTCTTC	CATSRDISSYNEQFF	NA	TRBV15	few	TRBJ2-1
TGTGCCAGCAGAATCGGACAGGCGAACTTAAGACAAGAGACCCAGTACTTC	CASRIGQANLRQETQYF	TRBD1	TRBV27	NA	TRBJ2-5
TGTGCCAGCAGCCAAGGACGGTCGCTCTCTGGAAACACCATATATTTT	CASSQGRSLSGNTIYF	NA	TRBV4-2	NA	TRBJ1-3
TGTGCCAGCAGTTTATTCCGGACAAACAGAAACACTGAAGCTTTCTTT	CASSLFRTNRNTEAFF	NA	TRBV27	NA	TRBJ1-1
TGCGCCAGCAGCCAAGACATAAGCCTAAACTATGGCTACACCTTC	CASSQDISLNYGYTF	NA	TRBV4-1	few	TRBJ1-2
TGCAGTGTGCACAGGGGTACGCCTGAAGCTTTCTTT	CSVHRGTPEAFF	TRBD1	TRBV20-1	few	TRBJ1-1
TGTGCCAGTAGTATAGTCTCCGGGCAGGGGAAGGCAAACAACTATGGCTACACCTTC	CASSIVSGQGKANNYGYTF	NA	TRBV19	few	TRBJ1-2
TGTGCCAGCAGCAAGGCAGGGTCCGGGGAGCTGTTTTTT	CASSKAGSGELFF	NA	TRBV7-9	NA	TRBJ2-2
TGTGCCAGCAGTTACGACGGGGGTCAGCCCCAGCATTTT	CASSYDGGQPQHF	NA	TRBV6-5	NA	TRBJ1-5
TGTGCCAGCAGCAAGACGGACAGGAACTACGAGCAGTACTTC	CASSKTDRNYEQYF	TRBD1	TRBV7-6	medium-sized	TRBJ2-7
TGTGCCAGCAGTTCATCTCTTGCGGACTACACCTTC	CASSSSLADYTF	NA	TRBV28	NA	TRBJ1-2